This entry describes one T cell receptor (beta chain). Germline V gene lookup returns CDR1 SGHVS and CDR2 FQNEAQ. Trimming cost V 0 bases and J 11 bases, with 23 bases left between them. CDR3 length: 18 residues. This specimen belongs to a study of shared clonotypes between healthy human individuals. Across the study: Per donor, three plates held CD4 naive cells, three held CD4 memory, two held CD8 naive and one held CD8 memory.

Several immunoSEQ plates held equal portions of the genomic DNA taken from each subset. Method: immunoSEQ multiplex PCR; TCRdb's copy keeps in-frame clones and lacks some. The table records millions of clones, 85% to 95% of them present only once. The chain joins TRBV7-8 to TRBJ1-6, with D possibly being TRBD1 (5 bases). The specimen sequenced was naive CD4+ T cells sorted from blood. As for subset: CD45RA+ positively selected. The TCR was taken from a man between 18 and 29 years old in good health. Written as DNA, the CDR3 is TGTGCCAGCAGCTTAGCCGTGGGGCTCGCAGGGTTTATTACACCCCTCCACTTT. This codes for CASSLAVGLAGFITPLHF.